These 23 T cell receptor beta chains were all obtained from the same sample, sequenced in a study of identical twins. TCRdb analysed the 5' RACE reads with MiXCR anew, one entry per CDR3 protein. The sample yields around 1.7 million distinct CDR3 sequences, less than 35% seen once. What was sequenced was cord blood. These receptor sequences come from a newborn girl in good health.

This clonotype came up a few times. The chain has TRBV5-1 and TRBJ2-5; TRBD2 agrees at 9 bases. This CDR3 comprises 14 residues. The germline V gene encodes CDR1 SGHRS and CDR2 YFSETQ. The V gene end was trimmed by 6 bases and the J gene end by 1 base; junction bases not matched to a gene: 4. The CDR3: CASTGRGGQETQYF. CDR3 DNA: TGCGCCAGCACCGGGCGGGGGGGCCAAGAGACCCAGTACTTC. The entire variable domain, with the rest obtained from reference TRBV5-1 and TRBJ2-5, is as follows: KAGVTQTPRYLIKTRGQQVTLSCSPISGHRSVSWYQQTPGQGLQFLFEYFSETQRNKGNFPGRFSGRQFSNSRSEMNVSTLELGDSALYLCASTGRGGQETQYFGPGTRLLVL.

V usage is TRBV7-8 and J usage is TRBJ2-4; perhaps TRBD2 as D (6 bases). V lost 5 bases and J 0 bases, leaving 20 bases between the germline ends. CDR1 is SGHVS, CDR2 FQNEAQ, per germline. The CDR3 extends over 18 amino acids. The CDR3 DNA sequence: TGTGCCAGCAGCCCGGGTCTTAGCCAGGAGGGAGCCAAAAACATTCAGTACTTC. Residues: CASSPGLSQEGAKNIQYF.

V gene TRBV28 combines with J gene TRBJ1-1; a weak D match, TRBD1 (5 bases). Germline values: CDR1 MDHEN, CDR2 SYDVKM. This CDR3 spans 13 amino acids. V dropped 4 bases and J dropped 8 bases, with 14 bases sitting between them. The CDR3 nucleotides are TGTGCCAGCAGTTCCACCCCCAGGGTCGAAGCTTTCTTT. Encoded protein: CASSSTPRVEAFF.

The CDR3 DNA reads TGCGCCAGCAGCCAAGATAGGGGGGCAACTAATGAAAAACTGTTTTTT. It translates to CASSQDRGATNEKLFF. The J gene is TRBJ1-4, the V gene TRBV4-1; TRBD1 is a possible D gene (6 bases). This CDR3 comprises 16 residues. CDR1 is MGHRA and CDR2 is YSYEKL in the germline V gene. V was trimmed by 0 bases and J by 0 bases, leaving 8 bases between them.

The chain links TRBV20-1 to TRBJ2-7; 8 bases map to TRBD1. CDR1 and CDR2 (germline): DFQATT, SNEGSKA (reference sequence). Trimming at V came to 5 bases and at J to 3 bases, leaving 3 bases not matched to a gene. The CDR3 is 12 residues long. In DNA form, the CDR3 reads TGCAGTGCTTTGACAGGGGACTACGAGCAGTACTTC. Translation: CSALTGDYEQYF.

CDR3 protein: CASSSGGHEQYF. As DNA, the CDR3 is TGCGCCAGCAGTTCAGGGGGCCACGAGCAGTACTTC. V usage is TRBV5-1 and J usage is TRBJ2-5; 8 bases agree with TRBD1. The J call may be mistaken, given a closer DNA end match to TRBJ2-7. Germline CDR1 SGHRS, CDR2 YFSETQ. There are 12 residues in the CDR3.

This clonotype was seen only a few times. The J gene is TRBJ2-5, the V gene TRBV2; a possible D gene is TRBD1 (5 bases). Germline CDR1 is SNHLY and CDR2 is FYNNEI. The CDR3 is 19 amino acids. V was trimmed by 6 bases and J by 11 bases, leaving 37 bases between them. CDR3 region: CASRGPRLRALVSGNEQYF. The CDR3 DNA reads TGTGCCAGCAGGGGGCCTCGGCTTAGGGCCCTCGTAAGTGGCAATGAGCAGTACTTC.

The rearrangement joins TRBV6-5 to TRBJ2-1; D is unresolved. CDR1 MNHEY and CDR2 SVGAGI come from the germline V gene. This CDR3 comprises 15 residues. V dropped 0 bases and J dropped 6 bases, with 12 bases sitting between them. The CDR3 coding sequence is TGTGCCAGCAGTTACTCGATGGCACTGCTCAATGAGCAGTTCTTC. It is translated as CASSYSMALLNEQFF.

J is TRBJ2-3 and V is TRBV5-1; no firm D call. Germline CDR1 and CDR2: SGHRS and YFSETQ. The CDR3 is 14 residues long. Trimming cost V 4 bases and J 2 bases, with 11 bases left between them. CDR3 coding DNA: TGCGCCAGCAGCCAAAACACTTTCACAGATACGCAGTATTTT. Its translation: CASSQNTFTDTQYF.

The chain recombines TRBV27 with TRBJ2-5; D may be TRBD1 (5 bases). The CDR3 loop spans 14 amino acids. The germline CDR1 and CDR2 sequences are MNHEY and SMNVEV (reference sequence). Between the trimmed V and J ends, which lost 2 bases and 11 bases, there was a span of 18 bases. The CDR3 bases are TGTGCCAGCAGTTTAGACAGATCGGCGGATGAGCAGTACTTC. This gives the protein CASSLDRSADEQYF.

This chain joins TRBV20-1 and TRBJ2-7; D is undetermined. CDR1 and CDR2 from the germline V gene are DFQATT and SNEGSKA (reference sequence). There are 13 residues in the CDR3. The V gene lost 4 bases and the J gene lost 7 bases, with 17 bases spanning the gap. The CDR3 sequence: CSANLPGGREQYF. The CDR3 coding sequence is TGCAGTGCTAACTTGCCCGGTGGTAGGGAGCAGTACTTC.

CDR3 protein: CASSLVDWYEQYF. CDR3 coding DNA: TGTGCCAGCAGTTTAGTAGATTGGTACGAGCAGTACTTC. The V call is TRBV12-3 or TRBV12-4, the J call TRBJ2-5, with D unresolved. TRBJ2-7 matches the DNA end more closely, so the J call is doubtful. The length of the CDR3 is 13 residues.

Details on this clonotype: A read error may explain this, as a much larger clone is one base away. Without the conserved terminal phenylalanine or tryptophan, this CDR3 likely stems from a read error. The rearrangement links TRBV20-1 to TRBJ2-1, with TRBD2 matching over 10 bases. Trimming cost V 4 bases and J 3 bases; bases outside gene matches: 0. CDR3 size: 13 residues. CDR1 and CDR2 (germline): DFQATT, SNEGSKA (reference sequence). The CDR3 nucleotides read TGCAGTGCTACTAGCGGGAGCTACAATGAGCAGTTCTGC. Translating it yields CSATSGSYNEQFC.

The table lists this clonotype with a few counts. The chain employs TRBV28 and TRBJ2-4; D is perhaps TRBD1 or TRBD2 (5 bases each). The end of the DNA fits TRBJ2-7 better, so the J call may be wrong. The CDR3 is 16 amino acids. Germline V lookup: CDR1 MDHEN, CDR2 SYDVKM. The CDR3 protein is CASSFFRLRDDYEQYF. The CDR3 DNA is TGTGCCAGCAGTTTTTTCCGTCTGAGGGACGACTACGAGCAGTACTTC.

The chain employs TRBV28 and TRBJ1-4; TRBD1 aligns across 9 bases. The germline CDR1 and CDR2 sequences are MDHEN and SYDVKM. The ends lost 6 bases at V and 13 bases at J; junction bases unmatched: 3. The CDR3 length is 11 residues. This chain's CDR3 is CASSGGQGLFF. The CDR3 bases are TGTGCCAGCAGCGGGGGACAGGGACTGTTTTTT. Full variable domain (remainder filled in from reference TRBV28 and TRBJ1-4): DVKVTQSSRYLVKRTGEKVFLECVQDMDHENMFWYRQDPGLGLRLIYFSYDVKMKEKGDIPEGYSVSREKKERFSLILESASTNQTSMYLCASSGGQGLFFGSGTQLSVL.

The CDR3 loop is CASSFRGFGRSYNEQYF. CDR3 DNA: TGTGCCAGCAGTTTCCGCGGATTCGGGCGCTCCTACAATGAGCAGTACTTC. V gene TRBV12-3 or TRBV12-4 combines with J gene TRBJ2-1, with no clear D. With the DNA end fitting TRBJ2-7 better, the J assignment may be wrong. The CDR3 is 17 amino acids.

V usage is TRBV20-1 and J usage is TRBJ2-7; D is undetermined. The ends were cut back, 4 bases at V and 0 bases at J, with 16 bases in the middle. The CDR3 runs to 15 residues. Germline-derived CDR1 and CDR2 are DFQATT and SNEGSKA (reference sequence). The CDR3 DNA follows: TGCAGTGCTACACGACCAGCTCCTAGCTCCTACGAGCAGTACTTC. This codes for CSATRPAPSSYEQYF.

This clonotype was counted a few times. The chain has TRBV29-1 and TRBJ2-1; tentatively, D is TRBD2 (7 bases). V lost 7 bases to trimming and J lost 6 bases, with 16 bases between them. In germline, CDR1 is SQVTM, CDR2 ANQGSEA. There are 13 residues in the CDR3. The DNA for the CDR3 is TGCAGCGCCCGAATGGGAGGGGGCAATGAGCAGTTCTTC. Translated: CSARMGGGNEQFF.

Worth noting for this clonotype: It may be a read error: a sequence one base away is much more abundant. The V call is TRBV28, the J call TRBJ2-5; D may be TRBD2 (6 bases). The DNA matches TRBJ2-1 better at its end, which makes the J call doubtful. Germline V gene lookup returns CDR1 MDHEN and CDR2 SYDVKM. The CDR3 spans 14 residues. The CDR3 region has the DNA TGTGCCAGCAGTTTACTAGCGCGGCAAGAGACCCAGTTCTTC. Residues: CASSLLARQETQFF.

This sequence joins TRBV9 and TRBJ2-3; TRBD2 is a possible D gene (5 bases). This CDR3 comprises 14 residues. From germline, CDR1 is SGDLS and CDR2 YYNGEE. Trimming pared 1 base from V and 4 bases from J, leaving 10 bases between. The CDR3 DNA sequence: TGTGCCAGCAGCGTAACTAGTACGCCAGATACGCAGTATTTT. Its translation is CASSVTSTPDTQYF.

As concerns this clonotype: This may arise from a read error, as a much more abundant clone is one base away. The rearrangement links TRBV11-2 to TRBJ1-1; D is unresolved. The CDR3 runs 15 residues. Germline-derived CDR1 and CDR2 are SGHAT and FQNNGV. V was cut by 0 bases and J by 4 bases, with 12 bases left in between. The CDR3 sequence: CASSLDRGRSTEAFF. The CDR3, as DNA: TGTGCCAGCAGCTTAGATCGTGGCAGGAGCACTGAAGCTTTCTTT.

Notes on this clonotype: An end of the junction differs from the germline gene, which may be a read error. The chain couples TRBV5-6 to TRBJ2-7; D is uncertain. The CDR3 spans 14 residues. Germline V lookup: CDR1 SGHDT, CDR2 YYEEEE. The CDR3 spells CASSLTRRPYELYF. The CDR3 nucleotides are TGTGCCAGCAGCTTGACTCGCAGGCCCTACGAGCTGTACTTC.

The chain recombines TRBV2 with TRBJ2-5; TRBD2 aligns across 14 bases. CDR1 and CDR2 (germline): SNHLY, FYNNEI. Trimming removed 4 bases from V and 11 bases from J; junction bases left unmatched: 9. The CDR3 runs to 15 residues. Written as DNA, the CDR3 is TGTGCCAGCAGTGGCGGGACTAGCGGGAGCAATGAGCAGTACTTC. Translating gives CASSGGTSGSNEQYF. Full variable domain (rest looked up from reference TRBV2 and TRBJ2-5): EPEVTQTPSHQVTQMGQEVILRCVPISNHLYFYWYRQILGQKVEFLVSFYNNEISEKSEIFDDQFSVERPDGSNFTLKIRSTKLEDSAMYFCASSGGTSGSNEQYFGPGTRLLVL.